This T cell receptor beta chain stems from a study of identical twins. General study points: Cord blood's abundant beta clonotypes had fewer insertions, unlike memory repertoires.

The CDR3 has 16 residues. The germline CDR1 and CDR2 sequences are MDHEN and SYDVKM. Trimming took 6 bases from V and 2 from J; bases not matched to a gene: 10. In this sample, this clonotype turned up a few times. Its antigen is unknown. Using its own MiXCR run on the 5' RACE reads, TCRdb lists one record per CDR3 protein. This table has about 490,000 distinct CDR3 sequences, 12% to 15% appearing once. This sample also belongs to another study, concerning yellow fever vaccine responses in identical twins.

The chain has TRBV28 and TRBJ2-7; 10 nucleotides match TRBD1. The clonotype was recovered from a woman aged 18 to 35 in good health. The sequencing sample was made of CD4+ T cells sorted from blood. This CDR3 is CASSQTGTGAAYEQYF. The CDR3 DNA is TGTGCCAGCAGCCAGACCGGGACAGGGGCGGCCTACGAGCAGTACTTC.